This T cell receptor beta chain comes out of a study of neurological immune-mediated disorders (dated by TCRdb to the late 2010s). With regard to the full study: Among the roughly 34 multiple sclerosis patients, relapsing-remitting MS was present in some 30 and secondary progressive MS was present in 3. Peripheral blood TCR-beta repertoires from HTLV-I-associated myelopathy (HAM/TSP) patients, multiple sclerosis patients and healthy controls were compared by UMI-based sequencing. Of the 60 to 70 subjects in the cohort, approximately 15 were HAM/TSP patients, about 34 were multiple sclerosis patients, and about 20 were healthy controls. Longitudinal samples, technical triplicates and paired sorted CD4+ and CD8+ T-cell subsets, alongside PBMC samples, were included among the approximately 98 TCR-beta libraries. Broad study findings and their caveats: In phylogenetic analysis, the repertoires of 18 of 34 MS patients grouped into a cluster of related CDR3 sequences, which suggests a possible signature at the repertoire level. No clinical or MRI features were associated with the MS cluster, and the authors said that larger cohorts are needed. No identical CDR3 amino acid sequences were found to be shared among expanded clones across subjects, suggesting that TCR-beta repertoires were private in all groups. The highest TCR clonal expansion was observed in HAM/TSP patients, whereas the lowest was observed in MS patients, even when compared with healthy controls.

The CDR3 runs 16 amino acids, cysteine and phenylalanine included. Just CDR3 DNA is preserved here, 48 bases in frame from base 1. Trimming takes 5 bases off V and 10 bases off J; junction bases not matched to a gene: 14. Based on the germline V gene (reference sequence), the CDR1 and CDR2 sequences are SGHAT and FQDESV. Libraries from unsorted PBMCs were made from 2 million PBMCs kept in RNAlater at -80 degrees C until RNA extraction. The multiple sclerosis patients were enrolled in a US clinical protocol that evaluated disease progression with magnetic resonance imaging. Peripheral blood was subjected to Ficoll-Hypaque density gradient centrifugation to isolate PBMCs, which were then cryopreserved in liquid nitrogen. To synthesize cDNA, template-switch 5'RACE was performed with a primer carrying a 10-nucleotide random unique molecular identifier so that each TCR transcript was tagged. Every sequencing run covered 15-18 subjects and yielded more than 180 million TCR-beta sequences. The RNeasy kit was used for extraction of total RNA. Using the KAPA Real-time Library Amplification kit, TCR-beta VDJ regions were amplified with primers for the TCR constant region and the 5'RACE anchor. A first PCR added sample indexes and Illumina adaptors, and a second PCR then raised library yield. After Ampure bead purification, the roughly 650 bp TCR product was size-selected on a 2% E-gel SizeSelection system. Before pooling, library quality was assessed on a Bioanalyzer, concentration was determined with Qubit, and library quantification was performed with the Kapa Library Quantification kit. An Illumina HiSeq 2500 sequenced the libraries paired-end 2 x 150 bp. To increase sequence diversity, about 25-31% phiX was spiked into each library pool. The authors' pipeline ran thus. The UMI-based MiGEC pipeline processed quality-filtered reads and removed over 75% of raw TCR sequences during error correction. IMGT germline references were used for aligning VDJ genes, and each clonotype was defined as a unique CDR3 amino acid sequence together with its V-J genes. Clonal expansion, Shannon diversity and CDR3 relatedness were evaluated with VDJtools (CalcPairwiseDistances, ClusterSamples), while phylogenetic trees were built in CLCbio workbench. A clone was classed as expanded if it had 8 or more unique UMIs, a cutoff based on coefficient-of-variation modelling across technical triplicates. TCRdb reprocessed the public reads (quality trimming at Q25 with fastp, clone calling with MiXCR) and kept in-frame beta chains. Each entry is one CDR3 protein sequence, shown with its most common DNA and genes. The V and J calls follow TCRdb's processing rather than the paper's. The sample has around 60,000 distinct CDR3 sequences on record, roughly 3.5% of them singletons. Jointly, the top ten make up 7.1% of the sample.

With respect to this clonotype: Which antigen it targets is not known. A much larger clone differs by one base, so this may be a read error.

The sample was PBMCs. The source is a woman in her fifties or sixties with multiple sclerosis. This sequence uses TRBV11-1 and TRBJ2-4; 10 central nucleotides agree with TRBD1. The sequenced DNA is TGTGCCAGCAGCCTAGACACGGGACAGGGGTGGAAAATTCAGTACTTC. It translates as CASSLDTGQGWKIQYF.